This T cell receptor (beta chain) emerged from a study of blood T cells in healthy people across ages. Study results and limitations: Using unsorted PBMCs precluded a conclusive naive versus antigen-experienced comparison.

A second 7 to 11 cycle PCR used barcoded and J-beta primers. A template-switch adaptor containing 12 random nucleotides labeled each cDNA molecule. Researchers report that each sample yielded at least 3 million CDR3-containing paired-end reads. TCRdb reprocessed the 5' RACE reads via MiXCR and lists one record per CDR3 protein. Among 1,300,000 or so distinct CDR3 sequences listed, 59% were seen once. V was trimmed by 0 bases and J by 9 bases, leaving 12 bases between them. The CDR3 totals 14 residues. PBMCs numbering at least 6 million were isolated per sample. Turning to this clonotype: Its target is unknown.

The sample was blood. This TCR was recovered from a man aged 18 to 30 in good health. The chain is built from TRBV12-3 or TRBV12-4 and TRBJ2-1; D not certain. CDR3 in amino acids: CASSLAEFVREQFF. Written as DNA, the CDR3 is TGTGCCAGCAGTTTAGCGGAGTTTGTTCGTGAGCAGTTCTTC.